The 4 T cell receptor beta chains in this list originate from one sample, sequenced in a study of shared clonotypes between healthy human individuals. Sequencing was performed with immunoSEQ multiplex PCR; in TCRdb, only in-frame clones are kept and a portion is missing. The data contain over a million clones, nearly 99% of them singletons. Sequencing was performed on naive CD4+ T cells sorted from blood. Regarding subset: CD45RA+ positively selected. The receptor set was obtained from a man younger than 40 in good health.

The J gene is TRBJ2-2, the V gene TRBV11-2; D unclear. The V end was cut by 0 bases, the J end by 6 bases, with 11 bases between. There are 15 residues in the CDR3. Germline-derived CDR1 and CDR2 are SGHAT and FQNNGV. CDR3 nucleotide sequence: TGTGCCAGCAGCTTAGATTCCGGGCTCGCCGGGGAGCTGTTTTTT. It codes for CASSLDSGLAGELFF.

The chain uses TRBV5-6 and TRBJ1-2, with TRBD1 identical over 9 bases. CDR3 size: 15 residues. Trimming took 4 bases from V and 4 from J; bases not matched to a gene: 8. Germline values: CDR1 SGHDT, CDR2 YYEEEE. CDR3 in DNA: TGTGCCAGCAGCGCGCGGGACAGGGCTACCTATGGCTACACCTTC. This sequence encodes CASSARDRATYGYTF.

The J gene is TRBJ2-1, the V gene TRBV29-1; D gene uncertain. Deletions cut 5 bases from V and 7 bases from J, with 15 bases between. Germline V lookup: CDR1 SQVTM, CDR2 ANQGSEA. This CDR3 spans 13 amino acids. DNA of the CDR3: TGCAGCGTTCCATCCCCGGGCGGTAATGAGCAGTTCTTC. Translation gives CSVPSPGGNEQFF.

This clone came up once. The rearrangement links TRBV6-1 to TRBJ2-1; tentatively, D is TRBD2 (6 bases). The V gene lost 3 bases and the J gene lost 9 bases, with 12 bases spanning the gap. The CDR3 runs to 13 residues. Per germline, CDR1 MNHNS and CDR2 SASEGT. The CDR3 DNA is TGTGCCAGCAGTGACCTCTCGGGGGTTGAGCAGTTCTTC. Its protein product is CASSDLSGVEQFF.